This TCR beta chain was recovered during a study of shared clonotypes between healthy human individuals. Worth noting for this clone: Antigen: not known.

The CDR3 runs to 12 residues. Germline values: CDR1 MNHNS, CDR2 SASEGT. V lost 6 bases, J lost 1 base, and 6 bases lay in between. CD45RO-negative cells were positively selected for CCR7, leaving out terminally differentiated effector memory CD45RA+ cells. General study points: Sharing of clonotypes among donors was expected to vary with sequencing depth.

The method was immunoSEQ multiplex PCR; TCRdb's version includes in-frame clones alone and lacks a portion of them. The data contain about 2.2 million clones, 93% of them singletons. The chain recombines TRBV6-1 with TRBJ1-2; no reliable D call. Input material: naive CD8+ T cells from PBMCs. The sequence derives from a man between 18 and 29 years old in good health. Some clones in this sample may be carry-over from other donors' samples. The CDR3 loop reads CASRGLNYGYTF. CDR3 bases: TGTGCCAGCAGGGGCCTTAACTATGGCTACACCTTC.